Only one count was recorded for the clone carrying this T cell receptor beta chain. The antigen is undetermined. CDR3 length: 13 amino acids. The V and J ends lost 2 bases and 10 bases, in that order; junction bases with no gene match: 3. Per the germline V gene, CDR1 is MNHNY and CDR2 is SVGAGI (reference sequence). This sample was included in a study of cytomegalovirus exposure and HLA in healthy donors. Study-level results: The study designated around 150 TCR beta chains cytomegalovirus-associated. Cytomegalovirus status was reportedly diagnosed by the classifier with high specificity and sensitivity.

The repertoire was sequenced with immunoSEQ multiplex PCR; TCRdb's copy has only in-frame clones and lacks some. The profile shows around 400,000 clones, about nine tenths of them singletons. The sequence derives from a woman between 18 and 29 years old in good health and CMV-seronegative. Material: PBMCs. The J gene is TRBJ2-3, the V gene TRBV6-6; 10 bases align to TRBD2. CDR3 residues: CASSYESGGAQYF. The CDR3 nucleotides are TGTGCCAGCAGTTACGAGAGCGGGGGGGCGCAGTATTTT.